Sequencing of this T cell receptor beta chain was carried out in a study of identical twins. Study conclusions and caveats: For cord blood, abundant beta clonotypes had fewer insertions, unlike memory repertoires, which showed none. Low generation probability was overrepresented in out-of-frame alpha sequences shared by twins.

About this clonotype: Its antigen is not identified.

Germline assignment: CDR1 MNHNS and CDR2 SASEGT. Trimming stripped 2 bases from V and 6 bases from J, with 5 bases between. There are 12 residues in the CDR3. One entry per CDR3 protein results from TCRdb running MiXCR on the 5' RACE reads. The sample includes about 530,000 distinct CDR3 sequences, 20% to 25% seen only once; the top ten take approximately 0.49%. Separately, the same data were catalogued under a study of yellow fever vaccine responses in identical twins. This second study notes: On the reported evidence, twins' vaccine T cell responses seemed partly convergent and partly personalized.

Material: CD4+ T cells sorted from blood. V usage is TRBV6-1 and J usage is TRBJ2-1; D remains unclear. The TCR originated in a woman between 18 and 30 years old in good health. The CDR3 nucleotides read TGTGCCAGCAGTGAATCTGCCAATGAGCAGTTCTTC. This encodes CASSESANEQFF.